The 23 T cell receptor beta chains listed next were all sequenced from one sample in a study of blood T cell repertoires in COVID-19. Clones were read by immunoSEQ multiplex PCR, and TCRdb kept only the in-frame ones, dropping some. The sample holds about 100,000 clones, around 90% seen once. The sequenced sample consisted of peripheral blood. Receptors were obtained from a human donor in a cohort sampled during active COVID-19.

This clone was detected ten times or more. V and J are TRBV7-9 and TRBJ1-1; no reliable D call. Trimming left V 1 base short and J 3 bases short, with 15 bases between. CDR3 length: 16 residues. The V gene's germline CDR1 is SEHNR and CDR2 FQNEAQ (reference sequence). The CDR3: CASSLGLGRADTEAFF. CDR3 sequence (DNA): TGTGCCAGCAGCTTAGGTTTGGGGAGAGCGGACACTGAAGCTTTCTTT.

The chain couples TRBV10-3 to TRBJ1-5; TRBD1 agrees at 12 bases. From germline, CDR1 is ENHRY and CDR2 SYGVKD. The CDR3 covers 19 residues. V was clipped by 3 bases and J by 2 bases; unmatched bases: 11. The CDR3 spells CAISDPGQGAFFGNQPQHF. CDR3 nucleotides: TGTGCCATCAGTGACCCGGGACAGGGGGCGTTTTTTGGCAATCAGCCCCAGCATTTT.

This clone appeared a single time. The rearrangement joins TRBV5-1 to TRBJ1-2; 7 bases map to TRBD1. The CDR3 runs to 14 residues. Unmatched junction bases numbered 8, after V lost 4 bases and J lost 5 bases. Germline CDR1 is SGHRS and CDR2 is YFSETQ. The CDR3 DNA sequence: TGCGCCAGCAGCACTGGACAGGTCCCTTATGGCTACACCTTC. Translation: CASSTGQVPYGYTF.

This clone was observed a single time. The genes are TRBV4-2 and TRBJ2-1, with 9 positions matching TRBD2. V lost 0 bases and J lost 7; bases outside the gene matches: 7. The CDR3 runs 16 residues. Germline CDR1 is LGHNA and CDR2 is YNFKEQ. CDR3 protein: CASSQDAGGPRNEQFF. CDR3 bases: TGTGCCAGCAGCCAAGATGCGGGGGGGCCGCGTAATGAGCAGTTCTTC.

This clone was picked up one time. The chain combines TRBV6-5 with TRBJ1-1; 8 bases agree with TRBD1. V shed 6 bases and J 1 base; nucleotides not matched to a gene: 4. Germline V gene lookup returns CDR1 MNHEY and CDR2 SVGAGI. There are 14 residues in the CDR3. The CDR3 DNA follows: TGTGCCAGCAGCTGGGACAGGAAGAACACTGAAGCTTTCTTT. Amino acids: CASSWDRKNTEAFF.

The gene calls are TRBV9 and TRBJ2-1; TRBD2 might be the D (6 bases). The CDR3 is 15 residues long. Deletions cut 0 bases from V and 6 bases from J, with 13 bases between. Germline V gene lookup returns CDR1 SGDLS and CDR2 YYNGEE. The CDR3 bases are TGTGCCAGCAGCGTAGCCGGGACTCGGGCCAATGAGCAGTTCTTC. Protein: CASSVAGTRANEQFF.

This clone has just one count. The chain uses TRBV5-1 and TRBJ2-1, with 10 bases matching TRBD2. Germline loops: CDR1 SGHRS, CDR2 YFSETQ. This CDR3 spans 18 amino acids. With 0 bases clipped from V and 4 bases from J, the junction kept 10 bases outside the gene matches. CDR3 residues: CASSLGFLAGGGYNEQFF. DNA for the CDR3: TGCGCCAGCAGCTTGGGATTCTTAGCGGGAGGTGGTTACAATGAGCAGTTCTTC.

V and J are TRBV28 and TRBJ1-3, with a tentative D call TRBD1 (5 bases). The CDR3 contains 14 residues. Germline V gene sequence: CDR1 MDHEN, CDR2 SYDVKM. V was trimmed by 7 bases and J by 4 bases, leaving 14 bases between them. CDR3 region: CASTPGGPGNTIYF. CDR3 in DNA: TGTGCCAGCACCCCGGGGGGACCCGGAAACACCATATATTTT.

This chain joins TRBV28 and TRBJ1-2; D is perhaps TRBD1 (6 bases). The CDR3 has 16 residues. Germline CDR1 is MDHEN and CDR2 is SYDVKM. Trimming cost V 5 bases and J 3 bases, with 19 bases left between them. The CDR3 loop is CASSPPTRQVYYGYTF. CDR3 nucleotide sequence: TGTGCCAGCAGTCCTCCCACAAGACAGGTCTACTATGGCTACACCTTC.

The sample holds one count of this clone. V usage is TRBV20-1 and J usage is TRBJ2-3; 15 nucleotides agree with TRBD2. J was trimmed by 5 bases and V by 3 bases; bases with no gene match: 9. The CDR3 contains 17 residues. Germline V gene sequence: CDR1 DFQATT, CDR2 SNEGSKA (reference sequence). CDR3 sequence (DNA): TGCAGTGCTAGTAGTGGACTAGCGGGAGGGGGACGAGATACGCAGTATTTT. Its protein is CSASSGLAGGGRDTQYF.

The count of this clone is one. The rearrangement uses TRBV10-3 and TRBJ2-7; 7 bases are shared with TRBD1. CDR1 and CDR2 (germline): ENHRY, SYGVKD. Trimming removed 4 bases from V and 2 bases from J; junction bases left unmatched: 8. This CDR3 is built from 15 residues. CDR3 nucleotide sequence: TGTGCCATCAGTGGAGGGGGCTTCCCCACCTACGAGCAGTACTTC. Residues: CAISGGGFPTYEQYF.

The chain employs TRBV9 and TRBJ2-1; D unresolved. The V gene lost 0 bases and the J gene lost 9 bases, with 10 bases spanning the gap. This CDR3 contains 13 residues. Germline CDR1 SGDLS, CDR2 YYNGEE. The CDR3 region is CASSVGVMPEQFF. The CDR3 DNA is TGTGCCAGCAGCGTAGGAGTTATGCCTGAGCAGTTCTTC.

The chain links TRBV29-1 to TRBJ2-7, with 9 bases lining up with TRBD1. From germline, CDR1 is SQVTM and CDR2 ANQGSEA. V trimming: 5 bases; J trimming: 5 bases; junction bases outside the gene matches: 4. The CDR3 is 12 amino acids. CDR3 in amino acids: CSVRTGDHEQYF. CDR3 nucleotide sequence: TGCAGCGTTCGGACAGGGGACCACGAGCAGTACTTC.

The DNA for the CDR3 is TGTGCCAGCAGCTTGACATACTCTGGAAACACCATATATTTT. Translating it yields CASSLTYSGNTIYF. The gene calls are TRBV7-8 and TRBJ1-3; D is undetermined. The germline CDR1 and CDR2 sequences are SGHVS and FQNEAQ. The CDR3 totals 14 residues. Trimming shortened V by 3 bases and J by 0 bases, and 6 bases separated the two germline ends.

This clone came up once. V is TRBV5-1 and J is TRBJ2-7; 11 bases agree with TRBD1. The V and J ends lost 4 bases and 6 bases, in that order; junction bases with no gene match: 12. This CDR3 has 16 residues. CDR1 is SGHRS, CDR2 YFSETQ, per germline. This CDR3 is CASSDQPEGTGGEQYF. Written as DNA, the CDR3 is TGCGCCAGCAGCGACCAACCTGAAGGGACAGGGGGCGAGCAGTACTTC.

The rearrangement uses TRBV7-6 and TRBJ2-7; D might be TRBD1 (5 bases). From germline, CDR1 is SGHVS and CDR2 FNYEAQ. V gave up 1 base and J gave up 6 bases, with 16 bases separating them. The CDR3 is made up of 15 amino acids. The CDR3 DNA is TGTGCCAGCAGCTTAGGGACGCTCCAGGGTGGCGAGCAGTACTTC. It codes for CASSLGTLQGGEQYF.

This chain links TRBV7-2 with TRBJ2-1, with TRBD2 matching 8 bases. Losses at the gene ends were 5 bases for V and 5 bases for J; bases not matched to a gene: 14. The CDR3 is 17 residues long. Germline CDR1 and CDR2: SGHTA and FQGNSA. The CDR3: CASSPPGRREDHNEQFF. CDR3 DNA: TGTGCCAGCAGCCCACCCGGTCGGCGGGAGGACCACAATGAGCAGTTCTTC.

The chain is built from TRBV9 and TRBJ1-2; 7 bases match TRBD1. V was pared by 3 bases and J by 7 bases, with 9 bases of the junction left unmatched. Germline V gives CDR1 SGDLS, CDR2 YYNGEE. This CDR3 spans 14 amino acids. In DNA form, the CDR3 reads TGTGCCAGCAGCGCGACAGGGAGTGCCTCTGGCTACACCTTC. This codes for CASSATGSASGYTF.

The chain is built from TRBV3-1 (or the pseudogene TRBV3-2) and TRBJ1-3; maybe TRBD1 (5 bases). Germline CDR1 reads LGHDT; CDR2 reads YNNKEL (reference sequence). This CDR3 has 16 residues. The V and J ends lost 1 base and 0 bases respectively, with 10 bases between them. The CDR3, as DNA: TGTGCCAGCAGCCAAGTGGGAGGGACCTCTGGAAACACCATATATTTT. Its protein is CASSQVGGTSGNTIYF.

V usage is TRBV7-8 and J usage is TRBJ2-2; 11 bases align to TRBD2. J gave up 10 bases and V 3 bases, and 13 bases lay outside the gene matches. CDR1 is SGHVS, CDR2 FQNEAQ, per germline. This CDR3 region has 17 residues. The chain's CDR3 is CASSFRSIAGGSPELFF. The CDR3, as DNA: TGTGCCAGCAGCTTTAGATCAATAGCGGGGGGGTCACCGGAGCTGTTTTTT.

The genes are TRBV5-1 and TRBJ1-1, with 10 bases that match TRBD1. Germline V gene data show CDR1 as SGHRS and CDR2 as YFSETQ. The J segment lost 6 bases and the V segment lost 1 base, leaving 3 bases of the junction unmatched. The CDR3 has 14 residues. The CDR3 sequence is CASSLRGQGSEAFF. The CDR3 DNA sequence: TGCGCCAGCAGCTTGCGGGGACAGGGGTCTGAAGCTTTCTTT.

V gene TRBV5-4 combines with J gene TRBJ2-7; 9 bases line up with TRBD2. Germline trimming cut 4 bases from V and 7 bases from J; bases unmatched to any gene: 15. Germline CDR1 is SGHNT and CDR2 is YYREEE (reference sequence). The length of the CDR3 is 16 residues. The CDR3: CASSAGKAGGVGEQYF. The CDR3 region has the DNA TGTGCCAGCAGCGCAGGAAAGGCGGGAGGGGTGGGGGAGCAGTACTTC. The full variable domain, completed using reference TRBV5-4 and TRBJ2-7, is ETGVTQSPTHLIKTRGQQVTLRCSSQSGHNTVSWYQQALGQGPQFIFQYYREEENGRGNFPPRFSGLQFPNYSSELNVNALELDDSALYLCASSAGKAGGVGEQYFGPGTRLTVT.

This chain joins TRBV28 and TRBJ2-3; D possibly corresponds to TRBD2 (6 bases). Germline V lookup: CDR1 MDHEN, CDR2 SYDVKM. V shed 3 bases and J shed 2 bases, with 12 bases lying between them. This CDR3 has 15 amino acids. DNA for the CDR3: TGTGCCAGCAGTTTCGGGAGTAAGTTCACAGATACGCAGTATTTT. Its protein product is CASSFGSKFTDTQYF.